This T cell receptor beta chain is from a study of T cell repertoires in cytomegalovirus infection. This clonotype was detected a few times. Its target is not known. CDR1 SGHVS and CDR2 FNYEAQ come from the germline V gene. V was pared by 4 bases and J by 1 base, with 5 bases of the junction left unmatched. There are 16 residues in the CDR3. TCRdb redid the calling of the reads with MiXCR, one entry per CDR3 protein. The data show around 710,000 distinct CDR3 sequences, with about 28% seen just once and 13% held by the top ten. The sample here was cultured CD8+ T cells from PBMCs, taken from culture after CMV antigen stimulation. This TCR came from a human donor in good health (CMV status not recorded). Some clones in this sample may be carry-over from other donors' samples. This chain uses TRBV7-6 with TRBJ1-5, with 9 bases fitting TRBD1. This chain's CDR3 is CASSSSTGGSNQPQHF. CDR3 bases: TGTGCCAGCAGCTCTTCGACAGGGGGGAGCAATCAGCCCCAGCATTTT.